A single sample gave rise to the 27 T cell receptor beta chains below, sequenced in a study of OX40 agonist ivuxolimab in advanced cancers. Here immunoSEQ multiplex PCR was the method, and the copy in TCRdb shows in-frame clones only, minus some. The profile covers nearly 110,000 clones, with about nine tenths appearing a single time and around 0.5% taken by the ten largest. The sample consisted of CD4+ or CD8+ T cells sorted from blood, taken in a trial of the OX40 agonist ivuxolimab. All receptors derive from an adult with an advanced solid tumor such as melanoma, head and neck, liver or kidney cancer.

The V and J genes are TRBV7-9 and TRBJ2-7, with 8 nucleotides matching TRBD1. The CDR3 contains 13 residues. V shed 5 bases and J 6 bases; nucleotides not matched to a gene: 6. The germline V gene has CDR1 SEHNR and CDR2 FQNEAQ (reference sequence). The CDR3 region is CASSPGTGGEQYF. For the CDR3, the DNA is TGTGCCAGCAGCCCTGGTACAGGGGGCGAGCAGTACTTC.

The chain couples TRBV5-6 to TRBJ1-1, with TRBD1 matching over 7 bases. Germline values: CDR1 SGHDT, CDR2 YYEEEE. The CDR3 extends over 14 amino acids. The V and J ends lost 3 bases and 5 bases, in that order; junction bases with no gene match: 7. The CDR3 loop reads CASSSTGERTEAFF. CDR3 nucleotides: TGTGCCAGCAGCTCCACAGGGGAAAGGACTGAAGCTTTCTTT.

The rearrangement joins TRBV6-1 to TRBJ1-1, with TRBD1 as a possible D gene (6 bases). Germline assignment: CDR1 MNHNS and CDR2 SASEGT. The ends were cut back, 6 bases at V and 4 bases at J, with 12 bases in the middle. CDR3 length: 13 amino acids. As DNA, the CDR3 is TGTGCCAGCAGGGAACAGGGTTTCACTGAAGCTTTCTTT. Protein sequence: CASREQGFTEAFF.

This clone was detected only once. The rearrangement links TRBV2 to TRBJ2-1; 7 bases line up with TRBD1. Germline lookup yields CDR1 SNHLY and CDR2 FYNNEI. V was pared by 6 bases and J by 0 bases, with 2 bases of the junction left unmatched. There are 14 residues in the CDR3. The CDR3 DNA is TGTGCCAGCAGAGGGGACAGCTCCTACAATGAGCAGTTCTTC. Translating it yields CASRGDSSYNEQFF.

The chain recombines TRBV6-5 with TRBJ1-5, with D maybe TRBD1 (5 bases). V shed 4 bases and J shed 1 base, with 8 bases lying between them. The CDR3 covers 14 residues. Germline CDR1 reads MNHEY; CDR2 reads SVGAGI. CDR3 nucleotides: TGTGCCAGCAGTTGGGACCTCAGCAATCAGCCCCAGCATTTT. It codes for CASSWDLSNQPQHF.

This chain connects TRBV11-1 to TRBJ2-3; TRBD2 matches 12 bases. Germline lookup yields CDR1 SGHAT and CDR2 FQDESV (reference sequence). V gave up 7 bases and J gave up 0 bases; unmatched junction bases: 5. CDR3 length equals 16 residues. CDR3 residues: CASNLGLAGSTDTQYF. The CDR3 nucleotides read TGTGCCAGCAACCTAGGACTAGCGGGGAGCACAGATACGCAGTATTTT.

The chain couples TRBV10-3 to TRBJ1-4, with no clear D. The CDR3 spans 11 residues. Germline V CDR1 and CDR2: ENHRY, SYGVKD. Deletions cut 11 bases from V and 6 bases from J, with 10 bases between. This CDR3 reads CAVGGDEKLFF. In DNA, the CDR3 is TGTGCCGTCGGAGGAGATGAAAAACTGTTTTTT.

J is TRBJ1-5 and V is TRBV30; D is perhaps TRBD1 (6 bases). There are 13 residues in the CDR3. The germline V gene encodes CDR1 GTSNPN and CDR2 SVGIG (reference sequence). The V end lost 0 bases, the J end lost 5 bases, and 8 bases lay between the germline ends. The CDR3 DNA reads TGTGCCTGGAGTGTCGCAGGGGATCAGCCCCAGCATTTT. This codes for CAWSVAGDQPQHF.

The chain couples TRBV23-1 to TRBJ2-7; TRBD1 matches 10 bases. TRBV23-1 is flagged as an ORF with uncertain function. The CDR3 is 15 residues long. V was clipped by 4 bases and J by 0 bases; unmatched bases: 3. The CDR3 region is CASSPGTGDSYEQYF. Here the CDR3 DNA reads TGCGCCAGCAGTCCGGGGACAGGGGACTCCTACGAGCAGTACTTC.

This chain uses TRBV7-2 with TRBJ2-7; D call uncertain. Per germline, CDR1 SGHTA and CDR2 FQGNSA. V lost 6 bases, J lost 1 base, and 13 bases lay in between. The CDR3 loop spans 14 amino acids. The CDR3 loop reads CASRTPTDSYEQYF. The CDR3 DNA follows: TGTGCCAGCAGGACACCGACGGATTCCTACGAGCAGTACTTC.

The chain joins TRBV5-1 to TRBJ2-2, with a weak D call TRBD1 (6 bases). The length of the CDR3 is 15 residues. V lost 2 bases and J lost 1, with 9 bases in between. Germline V gives CDR1 SGHRS, CDR2 YFSETQ. CDR3: CASSLTTGNTGELFF. The CDR3 region has the DNA TGCGCCAGCAGCTTAACGACAGGGAACACCGGGGAGCTGTTTTTT.

The J gene is TRBJ2-7, the V gene TRBV19, with 8 bases fitting TRBD1. J gave up 6 bases and V 7 bases, and 11 bases lay outside the gene matches. The germline CDR1 and CDR2 sequences are LNHDA and SQIVND (reference sequence). The CDR3 spans 14 residues. The CDR3 nucleotides read TGTGCCAGTACCCCCTCCGTGACAGGGGCCGAGCAGTACTTC. Translated, it gives CASTPSVTGAEQYF. The variable domain in full, with the rest retrieved from reference TRBV19 and TRBJ2-7, is DGGITQSPKYLFRKEGQNVTLSCEQNLNHDAMYWYRQDPGQGLRLIYYSQIVNDFQKGDIAEGYSVSREKKESFPLTVTSAQKNPTAFYLCASTPSVTGAEQYFGPGTRLTVT.

DNA of the CDR3: TGTGCCAGCAGCTCCCGGACTGGGCTCGAGACCCAGTACTTC. Translation gives CASSSRTGLETQYF. The chain links TRBV9 to TRBJ2-5; perhaps TRBD2 as D (5 bases). Germline loops: CDR1 SGDLS, CDR2 YYNGEE. The length of the CDR3 is 14 residues. V gave up 4 bases and J gave up 5 bases, with 15 bases separating them.

The V and J genes are TRBV6-6 and TRBJ2-3; a possible D gene is TRBD2 (5 bases). The V end lost 2 bases, the J end lost 1 base, and 13 bases lay between the germline ends. The CDR3 has 16 amino acids. The germline CDR1 and CDR2 sequences are MNHNY and SVGAGI (reference sequence). DNA for the CDR3: TGTGCCAGCAGTTACGCCCGGGGTAGAGGCACAGATACGCAGTATTTT. Its protein is CASSYARGRGTDTQYF.

This clone has only one observation. The chain links TRBV7-9 to TRBJ1-2; no clear D gene. The V end was cut by 1 base, the J end by 5 bases, with 11 bases between. Germline CDR1 SEHNR, CDR2 FQNEAQ (reference sequence). The CDR3 spans 14 residues. The CDR3 nucleotides read TGTGCCAGCAGCTTAGGACAAATTCATTATGGCTACACCTTC. It is translated as CASSLGQIHYGYTF.

The rearrangement links TRBV7-2 to TRBJ2-3; D may correspond to TRBD1 or TRBD2 (5 bases each). This CDR3 comprises 18 residues. CDR1 and CDR2 from the germline V gene are SGHTA and FQGNSA. Trimming took 0 bases from V and 1 from J, leaving 17 bases between them. The CDR3 DNA is TGTGCCAGCAGCTTAGCCCCCCCCGGGGCCCGGGGCACAGATACGCAGTATTTT. This sequence encodes CASSLAPPGARGTDTQYF.

This rearrangement joins TRBV9 to TRBJ2-3; D not resolved. The V and J ends lost 0 bases and 0 bases respectively, with 8 bases between them. CDR3 length: 15 residues. CDR1 SGDLS and CDR2 YYNGEE come from the germline V gene. The CDR3 DNA sequence: TGTGCCAGCAGCGTAGACAGAGGCAGCACAGATACGCAGTATTTT. Protein sequence: CASSVDRGSTDTQYF.

The genes are TRBV19 and TRBJ1-5, with TRBD1 matching 8 bases. Germline values: CDR1 LNHDA, CDR2 SQIVND (reference sequence). The V segment lost 5 bases and the J segment 4 bases; nucleotides outside the gene matches: 10. The CDR3 extends over 16 amino acids. CDR3 DNA: TGTGCCAGTAGTTTGGCCGTGAGGACAGGGAATCAGCCCCAGCATTTT. The encoded protein is CASSLAVRTGNQPQHF. Looking up the rest from reference TRBV19 and TRBJ1-5 gives the full variable domain: DGGITQSPKYLFRKEGQNVTLSCEQNLNHDAMYWYRQDPGQGLRLIYYSQIVNDFQKGDIAEGYSVSREKKESFPLTVTSAQKNPTAFYLCASSLAVRTGNQPQHFGDGTRLSIL.

The rearrangement uses TRBV19 and TRBJ2-5, with D possibly being TRBD1 (6 bases). CDR1 and CDR2 from the germline V gene are LNHDA and SQIVND (reference sequence). V lost 5 bases and J lost 3, with 16 bases in between. The CDR3 totals 15 residues. CDR3 coding DNA: TGTGCCAGTAGTCGGCAACAGGGATTTAAAGAGACCCAGTACTTC. Protein sequence: CASSRQQGFKETQYF.

This chain joins TRBV28 and TRBJ1-1, with D hard to call. The V and J ends lost 1 base and 4 bases respectively, with 10 bases between them. The CDR3 has 14 residues. Germline-derived CDR1 and CDR2 are MDHEN and SYDVKM. CDR3 nucleotide sequence: TGTGCCAGCAGTTTATTAGGCAGGCGCACTGAAGCTTTCTTT. Amino acids: CASSLLGRRTEAFF.

This sequence joins TRBV5-4 and TRBJ2-1; possible D gene TRBD2, 6 bases. V dropped 4 bases and J dropped 6 bases, with 17 bases sitting between them. The CDR3 contains 15 residues. Germline V gene sequence: CDR1 SGHNT, CDR2 YYREEE (reference sequence). The CDR3 sequence is CASSPPGGGGNEQFF. Written as DNA, the CDR3 is TGTGCCAGCAGCCCCCCCGGGGGTGGGGGCAATGAGCAGTTCTTC. The variable domain in full, completed from reference TRBV5-4 and TRBJ2-1, reads ETGVTQSPTHLIKTRGQQVTLRCSSQSGHNTVSWYQQALGQGPQFIFQYYREEENGRGNFPPRFSGLQFPNYSSELNVNALELDDSALYLCASSPPGGGGNEQFFGPGTRLTVL.

This chain joins TRBV11-1 and TRBJ1-3; 8 bases are a match to TRBD1. There are 17 residues in the CDR3. Looked up from germline, CDR1 is SGHAT and CDR2 is FQDESV (reference sequence). The J segment lost 4 bases and the V segment lost 3 bases, leaving 11 bases of the junction unmatched. The CDR3 sequence is CASSLDQGALTGNTIYF. The CDR3 DNA reads TGTGCCAGCAGCTTGGACCAGGGGGCGCTTACCGGAAACACCATATATTTT. Using reference TRBV11-1 and TRBJ1-3 for the parts outside the CDR3, the full variable domain is EAEVAQSPRYKITEKSQAVAFWCDPISGHATLYWYRQILGQGPELLVQFQDESVVDDSQLPKDRFSAERLKGVDSTLKIQPAELGDSAMYLCASSLDQGALTGNTIYFGEGSWLTVV.

The V gene is TRBV7-2, the J gene TRBJ1-1; no firm D call. The CDR3 covers 14 residues. CDR1 and CDR2 from the germline V gene are SGHTA and FQGNSA. Trimming took off 5 bases at V and 0 bases at J, with 10 bases between the two ends. In DNA, the CDR3 is TGTGCCAGCAGCCCCGGACGACTGAACACTGAAGCTTTCTTT. Protein: CASSPGRLNTEAFF.

The V gene is TRBV6-6, the J gene TRBJ1-2, with TRBD1 identical over 8 bases. From germline, CDR1 is MNHNY and CDR2 SVGAGI (reference sequence). This CDR3 spans 15 amino acids. The V and J ends lost 0 bases and 3 bases, in that order; junction bases with no gene match: 3. CDR3 nucleotide sequence: TGTGCCAGCAGTTACTCGCCGGGACAGGACTATGGCTACACCTTC. It specifies CASSYSPGQDYGYTF.

This chain links TRBV11-2 with TRBJ2-7; D remains ambiguous. CDR1 SGHAT and CDR2 FQNNGV come from the germline V gene. V lost 0 bases, J lost 4 bases, and 4 bases lay in between. The CDR3 is 12 amino acids. CDR3 residues: CASSLDRYEQYF. CDR3 bases: TGTGCCAGCAGCTTAGACAGATACGAGCAGTACTTC.

This clone was counted once. The chain is built from TRBV10-3 and TRBJ1-6; no clear D. Germline V CDR1 and CDR2: ENHRY, SYGVKD. The V and J ends lost 0 bases and 6 bases respectively, with 9 bases between them. The CDR3 has 15 residues. The CDR3 sequence: CAISESGRLNSPLHF. The CDR3 nucleotides are TGTGCCATCAGTGAGTCAGGACGGCTTAATTCACCCCTCCACTTT.

The sample holds one count of this clone. The CDR3 coding sequence is TGTGCCAGCAGCTTGGGGCCTAGCACAGATACGCAGTATTTT. Residues: CASSLGPSTDTQYF. The chain employs TRBV7-9 and TRBJ2-3; D might be TRBD1 (5 bases). The CDR3 is 14 amino acids. CDR1 and CDR2 (germline): SEHNR, FQNEAQ (reference sequence). The ends were cut back, 3 bases at V and 0 bases at J, with 7 bases in the middle. Full variable domain (rest looked up from reference TRBV7-9 and TRBJ2-3): DTGVSQNPRHKITKRGQNVTFRCDPISEHNRLYWYRQTLGQGPEFLTYFQNEAQLEKSRLLSDRFSAERPKGSFSTLEIQRTEQGDSAMYLCASSLGPSTDTQYFGPGTRLTVL.